The 14 T cell receptor beta chains below all came from one sample that was sequenced in a study of tumor-infiltrating lymphocytes in primary liver carcinoma. TCR beta cDNA was reverse-transcribed from roughly 520 ng of total RNA. The reaction used a constant-region primer and ProtoScript II reverse transcriptase. It was through three nested multiplex PCR rounds of slightly modified ARM-PCR that TCR beta libraries arose. The first two PCR rounds, approximately 11 cycles each, used TRBV1-TRBV30 forward primers and a C-beta reverse primer. TCRdb processed the multiplex PCR reads anew with MiXCR; each CDR3 protein has one entry. Of approximately 73,000 distinct CDR3 sequences listed, about 64% are singletons. The tissue used was unsorted bulk material of roughly 17-33 mg. RNA and DNA were co-extracted from it with the AllPrep DNA/RNA mini kit. Source material: liver tumor tissue from sampling region 4. Sample subset: tumor region T4, right-lateral pole. Receptors originate from a woman aged 55-70 years with primary liver carcinoma and hepatitis B virus infection.

As to this clonotype: The junction departs from germline at one end; a sequencing error may be responsible. The rearrangement joins TRBV11-2 to TRBJ2-2; 12 nucleotides agree with TRBD2. Germline V gives CDR1 SGHAT, CDR2 FQNNGV. The CDR3 sequence is 16 residues long. CDR3 in DNA: TGTACCAGCAGCTTCCGACTAGCGGGAGATGAGGGGGAACTGTTTTTT. Translating gives CTSSFRLAGDEGELFF.

This clonotype was picked up many times. The chain has TRBV14 and TRBJ2-5; D unclear. The germline CDR1 and CDR2 sequences are SGHDN and FVKESK. The CDR3 extends over 13 amino acids. V lost 0 bases and J lost 5, with 7 bases in between. The CDR3 coding sequence is TGTGCCAGCAGCCAAGATTGGCGGGAGACCCAGTACTTC. Its translation is CASSQDWRETQYF.

This chain connects TRBV18 to TRBJ2-7; TRBD1 matches at 7 bases. Trimming cost V 5 bases and J 2 bases; bases outside gene matches: 0. Per the germline V gene, CDR1 is KGHSH and CDR2 is LQKENI. This CDR3 contains 12 residues. CDR3 DNA: TGTGCCAGCTCAACAGGGGCCTACGAGCAGTACTTC. Translation gives CASSTGAYEQYF.

To note about this clonotype: It is likely a read error, because the conserved phenylalanine at the end of the CDR3 is missing. The chain combines TRBV6-5 with TRBJ2-7; 10 bases match TRBD1. Germline CDR1 MNHEY, CDR2 SVGAGI. This CDR3 spans 15 amino acids. CDR3 residues: CASSYHGQGAYEQYL. The DNA for the CDR3 is TGTGCCAGTAGTTATCACGGACAGGGGGCCTACGAGCAGTACCTC.

Remarks on this clonotype: A read error may produce the germline difference seen at one junction end. The chain couples TRBV29-1 to TRBJ2-1; TRBD2 agrees at 7 bases. Germline CDR1 is SQVTM and CDR2 is ANQGSEA. This CDR3 contains 12 residues. CDR3 nucleotides: TGCAGGGTTGAAGTGGCGGGAGATGAGCAGTTCTTC. This encodes CRVEVAGDEQFF.

A single count supports this clonotype. This may be a read error: a much more frequent sequence differs by one nucleotide. V is TRBV28 and J is TRBJ1-1, with D maybe TRBD1 (6 bases). CDR1 is MDHEN and CDR2 is SYDVKM in the germline V gene. The CDR3 covers 15 residues. The CDR3 region is CASSRQELMKTEAFF. The CDR3 region has the DNA TGTGCCAGCAGTAGACAGGAACTCATGAAGACTGAAGCTTTCTTT.

The sample holds many counts of this clonotype. The chain uses TRBV24-1 and TRBJ2-7; TRBD2 is a possible D gene (5 bases). V lost 5 bases, J lost 5 bases, and 15 bases lay in between. The CDR3 runs to 14 residues. Germline values: CDR1 KGHDR, CDR2 SFDVKD. CDR3 sequence reads: CATSASTAGHEQYF. The CDR3 coding sequence is TGTGCCACCAGTGCTAGTACCGCGGGCCACGAGCAGTACTTC.

This rearrangement joins TRBV11-2 to TRBJ2-7; 9 positions agree with TRBD1. Germline CDR1 and CDR2: SGHAT and FQNNGV. The CDR3 runs 14 residues. The ends lost 6 bases at V and 7 bases at J; junction bases unmatched: 10. In nucleotides, the CDR3 is TGTGCCAGCAGTCGGGACAGGGTAGGGCAAGAGCAGTACTTC. This codes for CASSRDRVGQEQYF.

CDR3 sequence reads: CASSRGQGLGETQYF. The CDR3, as DNA: TGTGCCAGCTCACGCGGACAGGGCCTCGGGGAGACCCAGTACTTC. The genes are TRBV18 and TRBJ2-5; 8 bases align to TRBD1. Germline trimming cut 4 bases from V and 5 bases from J; bases unmatched to any gene: 9. The germline V gene has CDR1 KGHSH and CDR2 LQKENI. The CDR3 is 15 residues long.

For this clonotype: This CDR3 fails to terminate in the conserved phenylalanine or tryptophan, so it likely reflects a read error. CDR3 DNA sequence: TGTGCCAGCAGTGAAGGTAGCGGGGGGGGCTACGAACAGTACTTA. Translating gives CASSEGSGGGYEQYL. The chain links TRBV6-1 to TRBJ2-7, with 11 bases identical to TRBD2. CDR3 size: 15 residues. CDR1 MNHNS and CDR2 SASEGT come from the germline V gene.

This clonotype is categorized as medium-sized. V and J are TRBV11-2 and TRBJ2-1, with 7 positions matching TRBD2. The CDR3 sequence is 13 residues long. With 0 bases clipped from V and 11 bases from J, the junction kept 4 bases outside the gene matches. The germline CDR1 and CDR2 sequences are SGHAT and FQNNGV. CDR3 DNA: TGTGCCAGCAGCTTAGAGGGAGCGGGGCAGCAGTTCTTC. Its translation: CASSLEGAGQQFF.

The chain has TRBV12-3 or TRBV12-4 and TRBJ2-2; D unresolved. Trimming took 9 bases from V and 0 from J, leaving 11 bases between them. This CDR3 is built from 14 residues. Here the CDR3 DNA reads TGTGCCAGTAGCTACACATCGAACACCGGGGAGCTGTTTTTT. Encoded protein: CASSYTSNTGELFF.

J is TRBJ2-1 and V is TRBV12-3 or TRBV12-4; 9 bases are a match to TRBD2. The length of the CDR3 is 15 residues. V gave up 9 bases and J gave up 6 bases; unmatched junction bases: 12. CDR3 protein: CASRNKREAPNEQFF. CDR3 nucleotide sequence: TGTGCCAGTAGAAACAAGCGGGAGGCCCCCAATGAGCAGTTCTTC.

The J gene is TRBJ2-1, the V gene TRBV5-4; 12 positions match TRBD2. The CDR3 totals 16 residues. The germline V gene encodes CDR1 SGHNT and CDR2 YYREEE (reference sequence). The CDR3 region has the DNA TGTGTTAGCAGCCCCCGACTAGCGGGAGAATCAAATGAGCAGTTCTTC. This gives the protein CVSSPRLAGESNEQFF.